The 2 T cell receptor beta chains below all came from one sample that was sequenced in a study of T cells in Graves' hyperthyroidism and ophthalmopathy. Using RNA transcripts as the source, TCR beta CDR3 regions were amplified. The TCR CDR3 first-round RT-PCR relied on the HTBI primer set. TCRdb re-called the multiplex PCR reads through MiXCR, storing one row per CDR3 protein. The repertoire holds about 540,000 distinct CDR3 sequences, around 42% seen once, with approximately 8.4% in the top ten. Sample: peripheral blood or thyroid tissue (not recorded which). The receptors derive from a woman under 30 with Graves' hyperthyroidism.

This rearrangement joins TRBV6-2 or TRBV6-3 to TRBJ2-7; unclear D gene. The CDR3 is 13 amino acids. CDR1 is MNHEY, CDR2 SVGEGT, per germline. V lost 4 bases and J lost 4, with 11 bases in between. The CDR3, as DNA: TGTGCCAGCAGTTCGGCGGTCTGGTACGAGCAGTACTTC. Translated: CASSSAVWYEQYF.

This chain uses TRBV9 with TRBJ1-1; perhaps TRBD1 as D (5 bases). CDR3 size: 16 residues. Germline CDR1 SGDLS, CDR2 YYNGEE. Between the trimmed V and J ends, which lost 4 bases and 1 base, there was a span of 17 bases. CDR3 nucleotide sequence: TGTGCCAGCAGCCAAGTTTCGCCAGGGTCGAACACTGAAGCTTTCTTT. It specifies CASSQVSPGSNTEAFF.